What follows describes a single T cell receptor (beta chain). The target antigen is unknown. Eight separate reactions per sample yielded the cDNA. Reprocessing the 5' RACE reads, TCRdb reports a single entry for every CDR3 protein and omits DNA. Here the sample table reports about 130,000 distinct CDR3 sequences. This entry comes from a study of monozygotic twins with inflammatory bowel disease. General study findings and limits: Immunosuppressive treatments were not uniform, and this may have added variability to patient repertoires.

The CDR3 is 15 residues long. Germline assignment: CDR1 SSHAT and CDR2 FNYEAQ (reference sequence). The V call is TRBV7-7, the J call TRBJ2-1. The origin of this receptor is a human donor with ulcerative colitis or Crohn's disease, or a healthy co-twin of an affected twin (not recorded which). The specimen was blood. The CDR3 loop is CASSLDDVSYNEQFF.